The entry that follows covers one TCR beta chain sequence. Germline lookup yields CDR1 SGHTA and CDR2 FQGNSA. The V end lost 3 bases, the J end lost 3 bases, and 15 bases lay between the germline ends. The CDR3 has 15 residues. The TCRbeta library incorporated unique molecular identifiers. From the PCR reads, TCRdb called clonotypes with MiXCR, one entry per CDR3 protein. Of about 610,000 distinct CDR3 sequences in the sample, roughly a tenth were seen once. This entry belongs to a study of T-cell reconstitution after alpha-beta-depleted transplantation in children. The sequence was obtained from a human donor who donated a stem cell graft to a child with acute myeloid leukemia. The input for sequencing was PBMCs from the stem cell graft donor, taken from the stem cell graft. The chain uses TRBV7-2 and TRBJ2-7; D call uncertain. The CDR3 protein is CASSFPPGSYYEQYF. CDR3 DNA: TGTGCCAGCAGCTTCCCCCCTGGGTCCTACTACGAGCAGTACTTC. Variable domain in full (rest from reference TRBV7-2 and TRBJ2-7): GAGVSQSPSNKVTEKGKDVELRCDPISGHTALYWYRQSLGQGLEFLIYFQGNSAPDKSGLPSDRFSAERTGGSVSTLTIQRTQQEDSAVYLCASSFPPGSYYEQYFGPGTRLTVT.